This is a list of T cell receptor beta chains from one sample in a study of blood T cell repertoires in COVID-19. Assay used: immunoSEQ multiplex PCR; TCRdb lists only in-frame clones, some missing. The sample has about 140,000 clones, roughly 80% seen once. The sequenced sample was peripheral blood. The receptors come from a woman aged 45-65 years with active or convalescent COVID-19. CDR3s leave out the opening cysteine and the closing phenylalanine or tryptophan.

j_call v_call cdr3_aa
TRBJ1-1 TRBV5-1 ASSIGTGTEAF
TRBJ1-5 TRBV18 ASSPTGNSDQPQH
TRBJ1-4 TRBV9 ASSAWTGGSEKLF
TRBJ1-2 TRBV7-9 ASSLSGRQGVDYGYT
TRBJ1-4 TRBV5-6 ASSPGTAQKLF
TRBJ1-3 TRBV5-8 ASSSRRVRD
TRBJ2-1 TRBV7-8 ASSPAHYNEQF
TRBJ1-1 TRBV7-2 ASSPDRAGGNTEAF
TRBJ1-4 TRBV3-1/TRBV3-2 ASSPTWGLRNEKLF
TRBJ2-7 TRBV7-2 ASSSRTGGEQY
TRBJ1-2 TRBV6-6 ASSQLTGVNLSGYT
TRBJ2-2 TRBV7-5 VRSLIWNTGELF
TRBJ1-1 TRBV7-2 ASSRVGTEAF
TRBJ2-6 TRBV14 ASSRVGQGSSGANVLT
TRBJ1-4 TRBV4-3 ASSRGDEKLF
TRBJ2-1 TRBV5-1 ASSLLVSNEQF
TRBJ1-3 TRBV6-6 ASSYSFGSSGNTIY
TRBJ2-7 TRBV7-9 ASSLPRGGMNEQY
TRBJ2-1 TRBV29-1 SVTTGELNNEQF
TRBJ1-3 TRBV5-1 ASSPQGSGNTIY
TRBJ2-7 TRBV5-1 ASSSGTGSSSYEQY
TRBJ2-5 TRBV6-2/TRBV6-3 ASSRDRDQETQY
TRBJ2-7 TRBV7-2 ASSLAGGLYYEQY
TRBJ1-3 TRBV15 ATSRAGQGIRARNTIY
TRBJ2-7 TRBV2 ASSRLRSSYEQY
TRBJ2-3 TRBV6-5 ASTGTGGADTQY
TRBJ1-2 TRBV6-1 ASSEATATNYGYT
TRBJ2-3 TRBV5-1 ASSVPGRADTQY
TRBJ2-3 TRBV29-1 SVRDRGGTDTQY
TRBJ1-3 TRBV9 ASSVSGGRGNTIY
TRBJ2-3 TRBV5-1 ASSPSLAGGTDTQY
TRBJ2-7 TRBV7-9 ASSLVWSARGEQY
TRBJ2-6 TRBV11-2 ASSLGPPGANVLT
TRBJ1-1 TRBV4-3 ASSQDFTEMNTEAF
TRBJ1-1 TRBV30 AWERQGTGTEAF
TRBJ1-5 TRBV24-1 ATSDTTGHSNQPQH
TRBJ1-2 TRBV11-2 ASSGTGPNYGYT
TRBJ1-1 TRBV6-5 ASRKPQGGGTEAF
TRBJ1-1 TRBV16 ASSQLYGTEAF
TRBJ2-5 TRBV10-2 ASSEPGLAGGETQY
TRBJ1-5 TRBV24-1 ATSDRDSSQPQH